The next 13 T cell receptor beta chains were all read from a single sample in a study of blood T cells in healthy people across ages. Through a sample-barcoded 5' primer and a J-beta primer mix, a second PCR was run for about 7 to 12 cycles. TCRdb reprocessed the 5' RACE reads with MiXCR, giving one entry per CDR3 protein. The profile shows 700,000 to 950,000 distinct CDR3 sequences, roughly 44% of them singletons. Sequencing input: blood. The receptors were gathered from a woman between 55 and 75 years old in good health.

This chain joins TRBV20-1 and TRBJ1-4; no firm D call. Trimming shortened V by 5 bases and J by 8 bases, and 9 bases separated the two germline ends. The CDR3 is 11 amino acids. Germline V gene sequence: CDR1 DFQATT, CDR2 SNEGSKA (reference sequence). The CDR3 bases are TGCAGTGCTCGTCCGGGGGAAAAACTGTTTTTT. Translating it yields CSARPGEKLFF.

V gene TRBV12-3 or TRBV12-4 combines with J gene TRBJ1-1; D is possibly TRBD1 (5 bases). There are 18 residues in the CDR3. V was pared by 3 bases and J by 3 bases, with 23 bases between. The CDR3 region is CASSFGDLRRTTHTEAFF. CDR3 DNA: TGTGCCAGCAGTTTTGGGGACCTTCGGAGGACCACCCACACTGAAGCTTTCTTT.

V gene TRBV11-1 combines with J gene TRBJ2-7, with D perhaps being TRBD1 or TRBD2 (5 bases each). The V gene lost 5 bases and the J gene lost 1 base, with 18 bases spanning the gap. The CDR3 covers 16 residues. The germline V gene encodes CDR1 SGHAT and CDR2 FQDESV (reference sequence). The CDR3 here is CASSPQGPLTSYEQYF. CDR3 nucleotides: TGTGCCAGCAGCCCCCAGGGACCCTTGACATCCTACGAGCAGTACTTC.

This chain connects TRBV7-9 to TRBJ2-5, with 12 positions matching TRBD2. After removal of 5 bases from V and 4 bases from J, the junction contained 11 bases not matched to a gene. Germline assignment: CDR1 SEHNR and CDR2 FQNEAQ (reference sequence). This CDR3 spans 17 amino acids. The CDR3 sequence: CASSHRGLAGMRETQYF. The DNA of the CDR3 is TGTGCCAGCAGCCACCGTGGACTAGCGGGAATGAGAGAGACCCAGTACTTC.

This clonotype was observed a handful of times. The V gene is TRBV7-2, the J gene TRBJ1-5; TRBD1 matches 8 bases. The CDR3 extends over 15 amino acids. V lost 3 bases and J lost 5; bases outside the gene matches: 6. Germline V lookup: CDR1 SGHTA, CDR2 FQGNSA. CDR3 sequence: CASSLGTGFYQPQHF. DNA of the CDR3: TGTGCCAGCAGCTTGGGGACAGGATTCTATCAGCCCCAGCATTTT.

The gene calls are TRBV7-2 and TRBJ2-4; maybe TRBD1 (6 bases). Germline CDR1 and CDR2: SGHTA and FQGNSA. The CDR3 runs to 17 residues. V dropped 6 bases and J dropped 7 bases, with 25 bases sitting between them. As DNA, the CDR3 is TGTGCCAGCAGGCGAGGGAACCCCGGGACACCGGGGAACATTCAGTACTTC. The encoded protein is CASRRGNPGTPGNIQYF.

This CDR3 reads CASSLPPSGGQETQYF. As DNA, the CDR3 is TGCGCCAGCAGCTTGCCCCCTTCGGGGGGTCAAGAGACCCAGTACTTC. This sequence joins TRBV5-1 and TRBJ2-5; 7 nucleotides align to TRBD2. The CDR3 runs to 16 residues. Germline lookup yields CDR1 SGHRS and CDR2 YFSETQ. The V segment lost 1 base and the J segment 2 bases; nucleotides outside the gene matches: 8.

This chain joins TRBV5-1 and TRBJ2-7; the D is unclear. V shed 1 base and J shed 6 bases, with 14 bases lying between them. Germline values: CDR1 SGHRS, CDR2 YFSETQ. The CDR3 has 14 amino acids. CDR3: CASSLSPPMGEQYF. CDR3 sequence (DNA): TGCGCCAGCAGCTTGTCGCCCCCCATGGGCGAGCAGTACTTC.

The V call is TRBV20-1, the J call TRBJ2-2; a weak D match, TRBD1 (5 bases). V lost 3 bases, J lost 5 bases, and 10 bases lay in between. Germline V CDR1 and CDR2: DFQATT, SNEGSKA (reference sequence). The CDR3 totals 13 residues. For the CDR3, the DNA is TGCAGTGCTAGCCGGACACAGACCGGGGAGCTGTTTTTT. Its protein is CSASRTQTGELFF.

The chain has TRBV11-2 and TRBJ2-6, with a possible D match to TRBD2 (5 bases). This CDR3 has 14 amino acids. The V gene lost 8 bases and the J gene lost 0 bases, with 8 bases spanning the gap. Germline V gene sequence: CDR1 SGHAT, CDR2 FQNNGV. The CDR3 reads CASRGSSGANVLTF. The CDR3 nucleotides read TGTGCCAGCCGAGGGAGCTCTGGGGCCAACGTCCTGACTTTC.

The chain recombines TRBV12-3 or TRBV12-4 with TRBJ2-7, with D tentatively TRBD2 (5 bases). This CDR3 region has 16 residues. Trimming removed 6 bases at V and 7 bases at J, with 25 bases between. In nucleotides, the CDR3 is TGTGCCAGCAGGGGATTGACTAAGTGGGGTCCAGATGAGCAGTACTTC. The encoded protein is CASRGLTKWGPDEQYF.

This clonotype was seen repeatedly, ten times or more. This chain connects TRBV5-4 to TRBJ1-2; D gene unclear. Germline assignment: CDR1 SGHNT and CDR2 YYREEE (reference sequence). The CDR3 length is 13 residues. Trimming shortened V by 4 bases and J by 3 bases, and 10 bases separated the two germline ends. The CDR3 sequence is CASSQTGDYGYTF. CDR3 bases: TGTGCCAGCAGCCAAACCGGGGACTATGGCTACACCTTC. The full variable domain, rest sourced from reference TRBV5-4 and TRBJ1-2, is ETGVTQSPTHLIKTRGQQVTLRCSSQSGHNTVSWYQQALGQGPQFIFQYYREEENGRGNFPPRFSGLQFPNYSSELNVNALELDDSALYLCASSQTGDYGYTFGSGTRLTVV.

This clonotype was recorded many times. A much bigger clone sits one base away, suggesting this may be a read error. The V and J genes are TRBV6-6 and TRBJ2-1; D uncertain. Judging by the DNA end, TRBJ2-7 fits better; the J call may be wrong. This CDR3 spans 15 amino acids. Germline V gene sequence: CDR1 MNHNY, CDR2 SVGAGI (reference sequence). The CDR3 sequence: CASSYGASSYNEQYF. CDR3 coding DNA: TGTGCCAGCAGTTACGGCGCGAGCTCCTACAATGAGCAGTACTTC.